The following is a T cell receptor (beta chain) sequence with its context. These data come from a study of blood T cell repertoires in COVID-19. Measured with immunoSEQ multiplex PCR; TCRdb has only the in-frame clones, and not every one. The sample comprises some 15,000 clones, roughly 86% of which are singletons, and more than 4.5% rests with the top ten. The V end lost 3 bases, the J end lost 3 bases, and 12 bases lay between the germline ends. CDR1 SGHDN and CDR2 FVKESK come from the germline V gene. This CDR3 has 14 residues. The sequenced sample consisted of peripheral blood. The TCR was taken from a human donor in a cohort sampled during active COVID-19. The rearrangement uses TRBV14 and TRBJ2-7, with D possibly matching TRBD2 (5 bases). DNA for the CDR3: TGTGCCAGCAGCCATAGGGAGCGAAACTACGAGCAGTACTTC. Encoded protein: CASSHRERNYEQYF.